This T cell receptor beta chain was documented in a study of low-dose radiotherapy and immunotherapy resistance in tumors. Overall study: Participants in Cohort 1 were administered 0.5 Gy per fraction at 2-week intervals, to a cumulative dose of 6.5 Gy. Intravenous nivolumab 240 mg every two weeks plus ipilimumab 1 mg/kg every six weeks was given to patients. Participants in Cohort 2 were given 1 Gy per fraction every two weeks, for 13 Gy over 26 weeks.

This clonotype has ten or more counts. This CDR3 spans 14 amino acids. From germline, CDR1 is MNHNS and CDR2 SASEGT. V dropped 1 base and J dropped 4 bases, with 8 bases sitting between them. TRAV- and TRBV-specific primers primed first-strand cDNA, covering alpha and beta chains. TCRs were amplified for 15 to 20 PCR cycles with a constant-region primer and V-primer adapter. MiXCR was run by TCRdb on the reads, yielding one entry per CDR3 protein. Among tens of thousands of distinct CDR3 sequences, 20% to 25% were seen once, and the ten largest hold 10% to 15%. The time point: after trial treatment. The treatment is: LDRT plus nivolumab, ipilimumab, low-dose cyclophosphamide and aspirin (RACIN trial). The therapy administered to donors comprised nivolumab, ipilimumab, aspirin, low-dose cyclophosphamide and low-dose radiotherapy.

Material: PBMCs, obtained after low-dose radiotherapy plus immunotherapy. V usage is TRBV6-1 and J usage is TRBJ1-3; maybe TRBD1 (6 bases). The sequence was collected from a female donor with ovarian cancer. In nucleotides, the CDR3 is TGTGCCAGCAGTGAAGGGACAGCAGGAAACACCATATATTTT. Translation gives CASSEGTAGNTIYF.